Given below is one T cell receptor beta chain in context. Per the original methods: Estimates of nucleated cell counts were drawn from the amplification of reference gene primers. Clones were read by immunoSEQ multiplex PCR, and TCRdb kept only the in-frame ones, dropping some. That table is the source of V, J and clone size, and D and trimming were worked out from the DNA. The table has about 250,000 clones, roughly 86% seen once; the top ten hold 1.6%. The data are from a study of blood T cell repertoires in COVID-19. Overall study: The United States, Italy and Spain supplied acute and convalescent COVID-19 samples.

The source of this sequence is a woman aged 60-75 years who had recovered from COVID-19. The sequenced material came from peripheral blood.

CDR3 protein: CASSRGDRWGEQYF. The CDR3 bases are TGCGCCAGCAGCCGAGGGGACAGGTGGGGCGAGCAGTACTTC. The chain has TRBV5-1 and TRBJ2-7, with 8 bases aligning to TRBD1. In germline, CDR1 is SGHRS, CDR2 YFSETQ. V was clipped by 4 bases and J by 6 bases; unmatched bases: 9. The CDR3 extends over 14 amino acids.